The next 9 T cell receptor beta chains were all read from a single sample in a study of early T cells in non-severe SARS-CoV-2 infection. TCRdb re-called the 5' RACE reads through MiXCR, storing one row per CDR3 protein. In the table there are 30,000 or so distinct CDR3 sequences, approximately 6.9% of which are singletons. The sample was whole blood. Every receptor here comes from an adult who was a healthcare worker with PCR-confirmed SARS-CoV-2 infection or an uninfected control (not recorded which).

This clonotype has at least ten counts. The chain joins TRBV18 to TRBJ2-4; TRBD1 or TRBD2 may be the D gene (5 bases each). V lost 3 bases and J lost 5, with 11 bases in between. The CDR3 consists of 14 residues. In germline, CDR1 is KGHSH, CDR2 LQKENI. CDR3 loop: CASSPWDGENIQYF. The CDR3 region has the DNA TGTGCCAGCTCACCCTGGGACGGAGAAAACATTCAGTACTTC.

This clonotype showed up many times. The chain employs TRBV3-1 and TRBJ2-3, with 7 bases lining up with TRBD2. With V trimmed by 1 base and J by 10 bases, 11 bases remained unmatched. This CDR3 is 15 amino acids long. Germline V gene sequence: CDR1 LGHDT, CDR2 YNNKEL (reference sequence). The CDR3 reads CASSQGEGSKAPQYF. The CDR3 DNA is TGTGCCAGCAGCCAAGGGGAGGGGTCGAAGGCCCCGCAGTATTTT.

The rearrangement joins TRBV20-1 to TRBJ2-7; the match to TRBD2 covers 10 bases. CDR3 length equals 13 residues. Germline CDR1 and CDR2: DFQATT and SNEGSKA (reference sequence). V trimming: 3 bases; J trimming: 4 bases; junction bases outside the gene matches: 3. Here the CDR3 DNA reads TGCAGTGCTAGCTTAGCGGGAGGATACGAGCAGTACTTC. Encoded protein: CSASLAGGYEQYF.

The genes are TRBV10-3 and TRBJ2-7; D tentatively fits TRBD1 or TRBD2 (5 bases each). The CDR3 is 14 amino acids. Per germline, CDR1 ENHRY and CDR2 SYGVKD. Trimming removed 2 bases at V and 0 bases at J, with 8 bases between. The DNA for the CDR3 is TGTGCCATCAGTGAGCGGGGCGACTCCTACGAGCAGTACTTC. Amino acids: CAISERGDSYEQYF.

This clonotype was observed at least ten times. This chain joins TRBV6-5 and TRBJ2-2; the match to TRBD1 covers 7 bases. Looked up from germline, CDR1 is MNHEY and CDR2 is SVGAGI. This CDR3 region has 16 residues. Trimming removed 5 bases from V and 1 base from J; junction bases left unmatched: 7. This CDR3 is CASSRARQGNTGELFF. DNA of the CDR3: TGTGCCAGCAGTCGAGCACGACAGGGGAACACCGGGGAGCTGTTTTTT.

This clonotype was seen many times. The chain carries TRBV15 and TRBJ2-4; TRBD1 might be the D (6 bases). The CDR3 has 15 residues. The germline V gene has CDR1 LNHNV and CDR2 YYDKDF (reference sequence). Trimming left V 0 bases short and J 8 bases short, with 14 bases between. The DNA for the CDR3 is TGTGCCACCAGCAGAGATCGAGTACAGGGTGACATTCAGTACTTC. Its protein is CATSRDRVQGDIQYF.

The sample holds many counts of this clonotype. This sequence joins TRBV5-4 and TRBJ2-7, with a tentative D call TRBD1 (6 bases). V was pared by 0 bases and J by 6 bases, with 13 bases between. Germline CDR1 reads SGHNT; CDR2 reads YYREEE (reference sequence). The CDR3 covers 14 residues. The CDR3 region is CASSLEAGVIEQYF. The CDR3 nucleotides read TGTGCCAGCAGCTTGGAGGCAGGGGTAATCGAGCAGTACTTC.

Many counts were recorded for this clonotype. A junction end diverges from the germline sequence, so it may reflect a read error. This chain connects TRBV28 to TRBJ2-4; D gene ambiguous. The germline V gene has CDR1 MDHEN and CDR2 SYDVKM. CDR3 length equals 13 residues. In nucleotides, the CDR3 is TGTGCCAGCAGTTTAAGGGCCATAAACATTCAGTACTTC. This codes for CASSLRAINIQYF.

This clonotype showed up many times. This chain joins TRBV20-1 and TRBJ2-7; the D gene could be TRBD1 or TRBD2 (5 bases each). CDR1 and CDR2 from the germline V gene are DFQATT and SNEGSKA (reference sequence). With 6 bases removed from V and 2 bases from J, the gap between germline ends came to 14 bases. The CDR3 runs to 13 residues. CDR3 sequence: CSAWDQFTYEQYF. CDR3 sequence (DNA): TGCAGTGCATGGGACCAATTTACCTACGAGCAGTACTTC.